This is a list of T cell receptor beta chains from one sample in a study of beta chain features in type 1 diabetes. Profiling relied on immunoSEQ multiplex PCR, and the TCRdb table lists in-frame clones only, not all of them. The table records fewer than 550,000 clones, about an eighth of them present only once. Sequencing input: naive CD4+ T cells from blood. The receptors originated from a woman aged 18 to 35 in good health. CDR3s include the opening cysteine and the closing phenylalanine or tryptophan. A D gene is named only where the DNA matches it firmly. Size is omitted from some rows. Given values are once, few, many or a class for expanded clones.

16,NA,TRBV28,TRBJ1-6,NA,CASSSTSWIHGHRLHF,TGTGCCAGCAGCTCTACTTCATGGATCCACGGACACCGTCTCCACTTT
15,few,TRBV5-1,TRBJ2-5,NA,CASSFGDGLQETQYF,TGCGCCAGCAGCTTTGGGGACGGACTCCAAGAGACCCAGTACTTC
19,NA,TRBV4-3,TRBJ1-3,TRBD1,CASSQEAAGQGMWGNTIYF,TGCGCCAGCAGCCAAGAAGCAGCGGGACAGGGGATGTGGGGAAACACCATATATTTT
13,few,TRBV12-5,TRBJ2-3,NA,CARGASGGDTQYF,TGTGCTAGGGGCGCTAGTGGAGGAGATACGCAGTATTTT
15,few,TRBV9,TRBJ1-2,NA,CASSRDGASNYGYTF,TGTGCCAGCAGCCGGGACGGAGCTTCTAACTATGGCTACACCTTC
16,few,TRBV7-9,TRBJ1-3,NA,CASSIEVITGWNTIYF,TGTGCCAGCAGCATAGAGGTCATTACAGGGTGGAACACCATATATTTT
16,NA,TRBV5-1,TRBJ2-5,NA,CASSLVKSPKRETQYF,TGCGCCAGCAGCTTGGTGAAGTCCCCTAAAAGGGAGACCCAGTACTTC
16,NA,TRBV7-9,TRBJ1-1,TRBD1,CAIRLVRTGTQTEAFF,TGTGCCATACGATTAGTCCGGACAGGGACGCAAACTGAAGCTTTCTTT
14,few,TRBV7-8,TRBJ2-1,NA,CASSLRGRANEQFF,TGTGCCAGCAGCTTAAGGGGTCGGGCTAATGAGCAGTTCTTC
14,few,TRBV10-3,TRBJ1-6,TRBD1,CAISGGQLNSPLHF,TGTGCCATCAGTGGGGGACAGCTAAATTCACCCCTCCACTTT
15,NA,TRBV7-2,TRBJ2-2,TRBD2,CASSRGLAGAGELFF,TGTGCCAGCAGCCGGGGACTAGCGGGCGCCGGGGAGCTGTTTTTT